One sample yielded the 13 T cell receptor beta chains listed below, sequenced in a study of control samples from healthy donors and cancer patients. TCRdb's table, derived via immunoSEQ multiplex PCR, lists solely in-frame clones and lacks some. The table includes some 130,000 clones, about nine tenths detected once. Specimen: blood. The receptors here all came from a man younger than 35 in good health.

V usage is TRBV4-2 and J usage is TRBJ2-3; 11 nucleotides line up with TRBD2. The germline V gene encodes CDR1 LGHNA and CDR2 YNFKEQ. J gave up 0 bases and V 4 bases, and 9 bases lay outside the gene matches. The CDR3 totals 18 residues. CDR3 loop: CASSPDSGGVTSTDTQYF. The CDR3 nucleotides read TGTGCCAGCAGCCCCGATAGCGGGGGGGTGACTAGCACAGATACGCAGTATTTT.

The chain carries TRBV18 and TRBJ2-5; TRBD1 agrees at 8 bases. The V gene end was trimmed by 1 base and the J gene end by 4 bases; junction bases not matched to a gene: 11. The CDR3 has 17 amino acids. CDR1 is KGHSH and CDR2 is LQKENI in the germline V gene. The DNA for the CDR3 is TGTGCCAGCTCACCACAGAGGGCAGGGGGCTGGGGAGAGACCCAGTACTTC. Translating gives CASSPQRAGGWGETQYF.

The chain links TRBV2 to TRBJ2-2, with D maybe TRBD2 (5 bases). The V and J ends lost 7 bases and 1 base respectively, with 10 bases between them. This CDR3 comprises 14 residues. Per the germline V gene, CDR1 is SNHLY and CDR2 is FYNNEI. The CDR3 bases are TGTGCCAGCAAGAGGGAGTGGAACACCGGGGAGCTGTTTTTT. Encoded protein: CASKREWNTGELFF. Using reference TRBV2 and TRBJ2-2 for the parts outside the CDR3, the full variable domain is EPEVTQTPSHQVTQMGQEVILRCVPISNHLYFYWYRQILGQKVEFLVSFYNNEISEKSEIFDDQFSVERPDGSNFTLKIRSTKLEDSAMYFCASKREWNTGELFFGEGSRLTVL.

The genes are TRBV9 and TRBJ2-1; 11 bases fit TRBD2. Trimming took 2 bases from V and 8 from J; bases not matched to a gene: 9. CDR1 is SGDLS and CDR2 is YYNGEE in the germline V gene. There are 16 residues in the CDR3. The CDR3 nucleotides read TGTGCCAGCAGCGTCCTAGCGGGGGGACCCAGGGATGAGCAGTTCTTC. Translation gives CASSVLAGGPRDEQFF.

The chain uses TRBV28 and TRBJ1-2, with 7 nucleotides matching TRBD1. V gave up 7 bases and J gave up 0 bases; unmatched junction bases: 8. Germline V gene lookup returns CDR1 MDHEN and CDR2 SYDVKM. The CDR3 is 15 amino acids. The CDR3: CASIPDRRANYGYTF. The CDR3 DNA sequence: TGTGCCAGCATTCCGGACAGGCGGGCTAACTATGGCTACACCTTC.

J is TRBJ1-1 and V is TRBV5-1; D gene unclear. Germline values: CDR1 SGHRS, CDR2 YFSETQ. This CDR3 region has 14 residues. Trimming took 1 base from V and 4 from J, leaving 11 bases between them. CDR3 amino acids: CASSLNPSSTEAFF. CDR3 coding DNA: TGCGCCAGCAGCTTGAATCCTAGCAGCACTGAAGCTTTCTTT.

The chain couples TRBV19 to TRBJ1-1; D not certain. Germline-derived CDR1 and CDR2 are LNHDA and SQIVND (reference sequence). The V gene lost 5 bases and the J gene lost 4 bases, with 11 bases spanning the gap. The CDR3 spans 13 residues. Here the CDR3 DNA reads TGTGCCAGTAGTTTTGGAGGGTTCACTGAAGCTTTCTTT. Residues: CASSFGGFTEAFF.

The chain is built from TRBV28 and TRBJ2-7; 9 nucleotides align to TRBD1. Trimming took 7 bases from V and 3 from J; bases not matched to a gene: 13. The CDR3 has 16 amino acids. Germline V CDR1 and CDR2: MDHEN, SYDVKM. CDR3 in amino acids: CASTQQGAHPGYEQYF. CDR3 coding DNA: TGTGCCAGCACTCAACAGGGGGCGCATCCAGGCTACGAGCAGTACTTC.

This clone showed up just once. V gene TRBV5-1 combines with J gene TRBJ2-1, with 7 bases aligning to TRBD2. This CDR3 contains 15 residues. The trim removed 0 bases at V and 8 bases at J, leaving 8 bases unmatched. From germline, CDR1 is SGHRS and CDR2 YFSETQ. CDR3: CASSLERGVLDEQFF. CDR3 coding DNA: TGCGCCAGCAGCTTGGAGCGGGGCGTTTTGGATGAGCAGTTCTTC.

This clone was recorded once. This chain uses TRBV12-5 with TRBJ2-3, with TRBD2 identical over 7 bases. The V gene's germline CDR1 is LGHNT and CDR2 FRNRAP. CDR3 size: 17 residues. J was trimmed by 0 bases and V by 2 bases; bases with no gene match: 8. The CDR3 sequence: CASGLLTTGGSTDTQYF. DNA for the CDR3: TGTGCTAGTGGTTTGCTAACCACGGGGGGTAGCACAGATACGCAGTATTTT.

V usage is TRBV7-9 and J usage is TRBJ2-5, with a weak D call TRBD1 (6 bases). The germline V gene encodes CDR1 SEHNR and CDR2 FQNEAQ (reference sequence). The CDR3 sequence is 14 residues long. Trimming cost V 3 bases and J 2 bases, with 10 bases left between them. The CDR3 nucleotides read TGTGCCAGCAGCTTCCGGGACAATCAAGAGACCCAGTACTTC. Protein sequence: CASSFRDNQETQYF.

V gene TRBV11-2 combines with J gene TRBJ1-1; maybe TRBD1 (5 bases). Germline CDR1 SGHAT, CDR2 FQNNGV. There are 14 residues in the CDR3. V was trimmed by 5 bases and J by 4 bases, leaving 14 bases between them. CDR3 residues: CASSGEGRGTEAFF. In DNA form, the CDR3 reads TGTGCCAGCAGCGGCGAGGGTAGGGGCACTGAAGCTTTCTTT.

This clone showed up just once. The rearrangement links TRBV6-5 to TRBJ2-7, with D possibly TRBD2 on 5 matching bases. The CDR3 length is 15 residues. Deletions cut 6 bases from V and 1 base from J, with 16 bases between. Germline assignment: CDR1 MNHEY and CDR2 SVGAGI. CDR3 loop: CASRGGYHGSYEQYV. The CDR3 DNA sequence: TGTGCCAGCAGAGGAGGTTACCACGGGTCCTACGAGCAGTACGTC.